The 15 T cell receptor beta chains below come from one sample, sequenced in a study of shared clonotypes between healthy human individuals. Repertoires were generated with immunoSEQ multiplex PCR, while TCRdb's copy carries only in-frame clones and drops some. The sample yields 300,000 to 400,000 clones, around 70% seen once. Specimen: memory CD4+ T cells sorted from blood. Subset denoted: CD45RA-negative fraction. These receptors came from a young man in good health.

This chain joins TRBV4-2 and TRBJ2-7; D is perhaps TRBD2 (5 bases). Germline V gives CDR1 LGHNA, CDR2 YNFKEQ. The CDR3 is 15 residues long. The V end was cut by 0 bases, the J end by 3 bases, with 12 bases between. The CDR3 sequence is CASSQDPRSVYEQYF. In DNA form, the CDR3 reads TGTGCCAGCAGCCAAGATCCCCGTAGCGTCTACGAGCAGTACTTC.

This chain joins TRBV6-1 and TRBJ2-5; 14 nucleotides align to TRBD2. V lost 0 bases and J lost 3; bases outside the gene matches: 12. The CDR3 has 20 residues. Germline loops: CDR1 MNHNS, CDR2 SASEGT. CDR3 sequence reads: CASSEATRTSGRFFEETQYF. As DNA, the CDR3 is TGTGCCAGCAGTGAAGCGACGCGGACTAGCGGGAGGTTTTTCGAAGAGACCCAGTACTTC.

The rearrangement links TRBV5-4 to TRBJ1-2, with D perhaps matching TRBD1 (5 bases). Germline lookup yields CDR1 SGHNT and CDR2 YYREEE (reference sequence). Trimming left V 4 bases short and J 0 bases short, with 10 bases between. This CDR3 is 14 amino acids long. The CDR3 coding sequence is TGTGCCAGCAGCGAGGGGACCGCTAACTATGGCTACACCTTC. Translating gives CASSEGTANYGYTF. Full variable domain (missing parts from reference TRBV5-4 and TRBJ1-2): ETGVTQSPTHLIKTRGQQVTLRCSSQSGHNTVSWYQQALGQGPQFIFQYYREEENGRGNFPPRFSGLQFPNYSSELNVNALELDDSALYLCASSEGTANYGYTFGSGTRLTVV.

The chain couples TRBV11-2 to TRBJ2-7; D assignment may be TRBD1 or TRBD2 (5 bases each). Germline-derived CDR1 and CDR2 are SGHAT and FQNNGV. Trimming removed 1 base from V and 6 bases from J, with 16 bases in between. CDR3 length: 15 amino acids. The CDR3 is CASSLVGGTPGEQYF. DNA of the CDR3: TGTGCCAGCAGCTTAGTAGGTGGGACCCCCGGCGAGCAGTACTTC. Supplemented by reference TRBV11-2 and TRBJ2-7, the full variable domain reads EAGVAQSPRYKIIEKRQSVAFWCNPISGHATLYWYQQILGQGPKLLIQFQNNGVVDDSQLPKDRFSAERLKGVDSTLKIQPAKLEDSAVYLCASSLVGGTPGEQYFGPGTRLTVT.

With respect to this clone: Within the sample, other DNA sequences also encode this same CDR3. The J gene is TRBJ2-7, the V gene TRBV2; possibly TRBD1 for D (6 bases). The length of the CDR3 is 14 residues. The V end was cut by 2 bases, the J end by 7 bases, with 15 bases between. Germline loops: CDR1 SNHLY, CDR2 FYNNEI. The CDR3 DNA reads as TGTGCCAGCAGTGAACAGGGGCCAAGTAGAGAGCAGTACTTC. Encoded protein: CASSEQGPSREQYF.

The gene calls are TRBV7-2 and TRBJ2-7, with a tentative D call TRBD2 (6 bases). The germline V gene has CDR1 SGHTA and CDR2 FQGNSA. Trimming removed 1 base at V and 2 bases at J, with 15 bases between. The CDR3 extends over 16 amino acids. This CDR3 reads CASSLVQRASTYEQYF. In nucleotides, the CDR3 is TGTGCCAGCAGCTTAGTTCAGCGGGCCTCAACCTACGAGCAGTACTTC.

The CDR3 is CASSLTGLGETQYF. DNA of the CDR3: TGCGCCAGCAGCCTAACAGGGCTGGGAGAGACCCAGTACTTC. This chain uses TRBV5-1 with TRBJ2-5; D perhaps matches TRBD1 (6 bases). The ends were cut back, 4 bases at V and 4 bases at J, with 14 bases in the middle. This CDR3 region has 14 residues. The germline CDR1 and CDR2 sequences are SGHRS and YFSETQ.

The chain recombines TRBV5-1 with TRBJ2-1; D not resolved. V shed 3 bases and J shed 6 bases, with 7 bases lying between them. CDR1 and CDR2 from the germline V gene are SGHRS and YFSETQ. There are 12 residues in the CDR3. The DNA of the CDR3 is TGCGCCAGCAGCTCGGCTTCCAATGAGCAGTTCTTC. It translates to CASSSASNEQFF.

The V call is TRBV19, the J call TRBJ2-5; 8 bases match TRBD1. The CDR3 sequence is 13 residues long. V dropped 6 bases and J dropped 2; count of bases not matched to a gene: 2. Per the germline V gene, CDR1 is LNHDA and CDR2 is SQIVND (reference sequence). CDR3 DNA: TGTGCCAGTAGGGGACAGGCACAAGAGACCCAGTACTTC. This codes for CASRGQAQETQYF.

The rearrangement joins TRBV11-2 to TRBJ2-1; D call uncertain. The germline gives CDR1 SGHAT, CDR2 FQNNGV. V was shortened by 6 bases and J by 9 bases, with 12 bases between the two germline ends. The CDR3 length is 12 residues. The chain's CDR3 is CASRFYSSEQFF. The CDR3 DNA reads TGTGCCAGCAGATTCTATTCCAGTGAGCAGTTCTTC.

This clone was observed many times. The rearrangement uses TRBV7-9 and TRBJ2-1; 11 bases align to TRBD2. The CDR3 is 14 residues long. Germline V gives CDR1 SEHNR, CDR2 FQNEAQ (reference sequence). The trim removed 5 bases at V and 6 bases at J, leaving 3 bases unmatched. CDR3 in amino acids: CASSRGLAGNEQFF. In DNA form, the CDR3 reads TGTGCCAGCAGCCGTGGACTAGCGGGCAATGAGCAGTTCTTC.

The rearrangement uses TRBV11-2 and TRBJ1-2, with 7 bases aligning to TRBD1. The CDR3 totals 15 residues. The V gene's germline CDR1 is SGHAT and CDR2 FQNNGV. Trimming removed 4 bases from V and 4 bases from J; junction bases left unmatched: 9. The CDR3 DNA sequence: TGTGCCAGCAGCTCTATTCAGGGGGGTCTCTATGGCTACACCTTC. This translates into CASSSIQGGLYGYTF.

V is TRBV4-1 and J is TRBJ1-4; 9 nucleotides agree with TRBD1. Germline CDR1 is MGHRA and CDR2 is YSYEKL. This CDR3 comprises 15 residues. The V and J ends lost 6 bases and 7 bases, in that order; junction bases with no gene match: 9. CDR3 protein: CASSYGTGLSEKLFF. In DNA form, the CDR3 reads TGCGCCAGCAGTTACGGGACAGGGCTTTCTGAAAAACTGTTTTTT.

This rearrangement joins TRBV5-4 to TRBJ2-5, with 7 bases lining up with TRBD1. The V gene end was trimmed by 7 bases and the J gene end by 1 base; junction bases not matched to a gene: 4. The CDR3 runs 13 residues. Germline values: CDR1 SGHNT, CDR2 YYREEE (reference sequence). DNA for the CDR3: TGTGCCAGCGCAGGGGGAGTCCAAGAGACCCAGTACTTC. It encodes CASAGGVQETQYF.

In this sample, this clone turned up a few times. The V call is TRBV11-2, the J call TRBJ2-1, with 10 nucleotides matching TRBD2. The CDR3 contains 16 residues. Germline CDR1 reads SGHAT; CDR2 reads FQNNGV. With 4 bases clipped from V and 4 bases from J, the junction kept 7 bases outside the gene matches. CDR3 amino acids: CASSSFKAGGYNEQFF. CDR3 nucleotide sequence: TGTGCCAGCAGCTCCTTCAAAGCGGGAGGGTACAATGAGCAGTTCTTC.